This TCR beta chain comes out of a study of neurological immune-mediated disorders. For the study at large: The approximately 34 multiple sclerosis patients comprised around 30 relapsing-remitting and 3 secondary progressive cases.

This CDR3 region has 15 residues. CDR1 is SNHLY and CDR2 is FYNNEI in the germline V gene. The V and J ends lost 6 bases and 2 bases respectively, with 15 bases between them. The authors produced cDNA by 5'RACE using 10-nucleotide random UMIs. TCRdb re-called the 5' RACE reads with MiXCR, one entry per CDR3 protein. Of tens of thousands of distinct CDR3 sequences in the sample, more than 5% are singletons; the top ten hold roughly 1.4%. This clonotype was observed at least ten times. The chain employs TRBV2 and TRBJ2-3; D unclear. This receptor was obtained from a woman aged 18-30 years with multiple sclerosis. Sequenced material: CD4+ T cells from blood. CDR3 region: CASRVGFGVTDTQYF. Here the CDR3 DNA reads TGTGCCAGCAGGGTAGGGTTTGGGGTCACAGATACGCAGTATTTT.